This T cell receptor beta chain was obtained from a study of blood T cell repertoires in COVID-19. Across the whole study: The United States, Italy and Spain provided the acute and convalescent COVID-19 samples. T cells, B-cell-depleted T cells, or PBMCs provided the cDNA or gDNA that served as material.

Assay: immunoSEQ multiplex PCR; the TCRdb copy retains only in-frame clones and omits some. The table lists around 120,000 clones, 65% to 80% of them singletons. Germline assignment: CDR1 LGHNA and CDR2 YSLEER. V lost 3 bases to trimming and J lost 7 bases, with 6 bases between them. This CDR3 is 11 amino acids long. Sequencing was carried out using peripheral blood. The receptor comes from a man in his sixties or seventies with acute or convalescent COVID-19. This chain connects TRBV4-3 to TRBJ1-1, with D unclear. The CDR3 here is CASSHAGEAFF. For the CDR3, the DNA is TGCGCCAGCAGCCATGCAGGTGAAGCTTTCTTT.